The 28 T cell receptor beta chains reported below all come from one sample, sequenced in a study of T cell changes during pregnancy in multiple sclerosis. Only in-frame clones appear in the TCRdb table, and some are missing; sequencing was by immunoSEQ multiplex PCR. The data contain some 41,000 clones, about 89% of them singletons. The sequences come from CD4+ T cells from peripheral blood mononuclear cells, collected after pregnancy. Receptor source: a female donor with multiple sclerosis, enrolled in a pregnancy study.

The chain uses TRBV5-1 and TRBJ2-5; D remains unclear. CDR3 length: 14 amino acids. CDR1 is SGHRS, CDR2 YFSETQ, per germline. The germline V and J ends were trimmed by 5 bases and 0 bases, with 11 bases remaining between them. The CDR3 coding sequence is TGCGCCAGCAGACTTATAATAGACCAAGAGACCCAGTACTTC. Translating it yields CASRLIIDQETQYF.

The chain carries TRBV19 and TRBJ1-4; no clear D. Germline V gene lookup returns CDR1 LNHDA and CDR2 SQIVND (reference sequence). V shed 0 bases and J shed 12 bases, with 11 bases lying between them. The CDR3 has 13 amino acids. This CDR3 is CASSIDRETQLFF. The DNA of the CDR3 is TGTGCCAGTAGTATAGACCGGGAAACTCAACTGTTTTTT. Together with reference TRBV19 and TRBJ1-4, the CDR3 gives the full variable domain: DGGITQSPKYLFRKEGQNVTLSCEQNLNHDAMYWYRQDPGQGLRLIYYSQIVNDFQKGDIAEGYSVSREKKESFPLTVTSAQKNPTAFYLCASSIDRETQLFFGSGTQLSVL.

The chain is built from TRBV19 and TRBJ2-6; no firm D call. CDR3 size: 17 residues. Germline assignment: CDR1 LNHDA and CDR2 SQIVND (reference sequence). With 5 bases removed from V and 4 bases from J, the gap between germline ends came to 18 bases. This chain's CDR3 is CASSPHPRISGANVLTF. The CDR3 nucleotides read TGTGCCAGTAGTCCCCACCCGAGAATCTCCGGGGCCAACGTCCTGACTTTC.

The chain employs TRBV7-3 and TRBJ1-1, with 8 bases identical to TRBD1. Germline CDR1 SGHTA, CDR2 FQGTGA. The V and J ends lost 3 bases and 4 bases, in that order; junction bases with no gene match: 7. The length of the CDR3 is 15 residues. In nucleotides, the CDR3 is TGTGCCAGCAGCTTGACAGGGGAAGGAAGCACTGAAGCTTTCTTT. This encodes CASSLTGEGSTEAFF.

In this sample, this clone turned up once. The J gene is TRBJ2-7, the V gene TRBV9; TRBD2 might be the D (6 bases). The CDR3 is 14 amino acids. From germline, CDR1 is SGDLS and CDR2 YYNGEE. V was clipped by 2 bases and J by 2 bases, with 11 bases between them. The CDR3 DNA is TGTGCCAGCAGCGTGGGAGGACCCACCTACGAGCAGTACTTC. As protein: CASSVGGPTYEQYF.

The rearrangement uses TRBV7-3 and TRBJ2-3; D perhaps matches TRBD1 (5 bases). CDR3 length: 15 amino acids. The germline V and J ends were trimmed by 2 bases and 0 bases, with 9 bases remaining between them. From germline, CDR1 is SGHTA and CDR2 FQGTGA. The CDR3, as DNA: TGTGCCAGCAGCTTAGCTCCAGGGAGCACAGATACGCAGTATTTT. Its protein product is CASSLAPGSTDTQYF.

This chain links TRBV18 with TRBJ1-3; tentative D call: TRBD1 (5 bases). Germline CDR1 is KGHSH and CDR2 is LQKENI. V lost 1 base, J lost 2 bases, and 18 bases lay in between. This CDR3 region has 18 residues. CDR3 DNA sequence: TGTGCCAGCTCACCACGGGTATTGGCAGGGTCGGCTGGAAACACCATATATTTT. Residues: CASSPRVLAGSAGNTIYF. Filled out from reference TRBV18 and TRBJ1-3, the complete variable domain reads NAGVMQNPRHLVRRRGQEARLRCSPMKGHSHVYWYRQLPEEGLKFMVYLQKENIIDESGMPKERFSAEFPKEGPSILRIQQVVRGDSAAYFCASSPRVLAGSAGNTIYFGEGSWLTVV.

The V gene is TRBV11-2, the J gene TRBJ2-7; D may be TRBD2 (5 bases). V shed 1 base and J shed 2 bases, with 18 bases lying between them. Looked up from germline, CDR1 is SGHAT and CDR2 is FQNNGV. The CDR3 runs 17 residues. DNA of the CDR3: TGTGCCAGCAGCTTAGCAGTTTGGAGGACTTCTCCCTACGAGCAGTACTTC. Translation gives CASSLAVWRTSPYEQYF.

This clone was counted once. The rearrangement links TRBV19 to TRBJ1-1, with 10 bases identical to TRBD1. The V and J ends lost 6 bases and 8 bases, in that order; junction bases with no gene match: 0. This CDR3 contains 11 residues. Germline CDR1 and CDR2: LNHDA and SQIVND (reference sequence). The CDR3 here is CASRGQGEAFF. The CDR3 nucleotides are TGTGCCAGTAGGGGACAGGGGGAAGCTTTCTTT.

In its sample, this clone was seen a few times. This chain joins TRBV18 and TRBJ2-1; 9 nucleotides align to TRBD1. The V and J ends lost 3 bases and 9 bases, in that order; junction bases with no gene match: 15. Looked up from germline, CDR1 is KGHSH and CDR2 is LQKENI. The CDR3 sequence is 17 residues long. DNA of the CDR3: TGTGCCAGCTCACCCAGAGAACAGGGGGCGCAGGGGAGTGAGCAGTTCTTC. Translation: CASSPREQGAQGSEQFF.

This clone has just one count. The rearrangement uses TRBV30 and TRBJ2-6; D unresolved. This CDR3 has 19 amino acids. From germline, CDR1 is GTSNPN and CDR2 SVGIG (reference sequence). V lost 4 bases, J lost 0 bases, and 22 bases lay in between. The CDR3 DNA is TGTGCCTGGAAGCAGCATCCGAGGTCTTCATACTCTGGGGCCAACGTCCTGACTTTC. This sequence encodes CAWKQHPRSSYSGANVLTF.

This chain joins TRBV5-1 and TRBJ2-1; 9 nucleotides agree with TRBD2. CDR1 is SGHRS, CDR2 YFSETQ, per germline. The V gene end was trimmed by 3 bases and the J gene end by 7 bases; junction bases not matched to a gene: 11. This CDR3 comprises 16 residues. CDR3 region: CASSSVLAGVINEQFF. The CDR3 DNA reads as TGCGCCAGCAGCTCCGTTTTAGCGGGAGTAATAAATGAGCAGTTCTTC.

V and J are TRBV7-8 and TRBJ1-1, with 9 nucleotides matching TRBD1. V lost 0 bases to trimming and J lost 5 bases; unmatched junction nucleotides: 7. Germline assignment: CDR1 SGHVS and CDR2 FQNEAQ. The CDR3 contains 16 residues. DNA for the CDR3: TGTGCCAGCAGCTTAGCTAGGACAGGGGTGTTGACTGAAGCTTTCTTT. This gives the protein CASSLARTGVLTEAFF. The full variable domain, rest sourced from reference TRBV7-8 and TRBJ1-1, is GAGVSQSPRYKVAKRGQDVALRCDPISGHVSLFWYQQALGQGPEFLTYFQNEAQLDKSGLPSDRFFAERPEGSVSTLKIQRTQQEDSAVYLCASSLARTGVLTEAFFGQGTRLTVV.

The chain uses TRBV27 and TRBJ2-2, with TRBD1 matching over 7 bases. The CDR3 extends over 16 amino acids. Trimming removed 7 bases from V and 2 bases from J; junction bases left unmatched: 10. Germline CDR1 is MNHEY and CDR2 is SMNVEV (reference sequence). The CDR3 DNA reads TGTGCCAGCAACTCTATACACAGGGGAAACACCGGGGAGCTGTTTTTT. Protein product: CASNSIHRGNTGELFF.

CDR3 in DNA: TGTGCCAGCAGCTTACAGGGGAGGGAGACTGAAGCTTTCTTT. It yields the protein CASSLQGRETEAFF. The chain joins TRBV7-3 to TRBJ1-1, with D possibly matching TRBD1 (6 bases). Germline loops: CDR1 SGHTA, CDR2 FQGTGA. Between the trimmed V and J ends, which lost 2 bases and 5 bases, there was a span of 12 bases. The CDR3 contains 14 residues.

This chain joins TRBV7-9 and TRBJ1-5, with D possibly matching TRBD1 (6 bases). The germline gives CDR1 SEHNR, CDR2 FQNEAQ (reference sequence). V was clipped by 6 bases and J by 0 bases, with 15 bases between them. The CDR3 loop spans 16 amino acids. CDR3 DNA: TGTGCCAGCAGTCCGTCTGGGGGCCCTAGCAATCAGCCCCAGCATTTT. Protein product: CASSPSGGPSNQPQHF.

This clone was observed once. The chain couples TRBV19 to TRBJ1-2; D gene uncertain. Germline CDR1 reads LNHDA; CDR2 reads SQIVND (reference sequence). The CDR3 has 13 amino acids. Trimming cost V 3 bases and J 8 bases, with 13 bases left between them. CDR3 in amino acids: CASSIANSRGYTF. As DNA, the CDR3 is TGTGCCAGTAGTATCGCCAACTCTCGGGGCTACACCTTC.

The chain employs TRBV2 and TRBJ1-2; 8 bases match TRBD1. This CDR3 comprises 16 residues. V shed 3 bases, J shed 5 bases, and the junction held 11 bases outside the gene matches. Germline CDR1 SNHLY, CDR2 FYNNEI. In nucleotides, the CDR3 is TGTGCCAGCAGTGAGTCCGGGACAGGCGGACCATATGGCTACACCTTC. Protein: CASSESGTGGPYGYTF.

This chain joins TRBV21-1 and TRBJ1-1; TRBD1, as called in the table, went unchecked against the DNA. TRBV21-1 is classified as a pseudogene. This CDR3 spans 16 amino acids. Here the CDR3 DNA reads TGTGCCAGCAGCAATGTGGACATCCCCCTTAACACTGAAGCTTTCTTT. It yields the protein CASSNVDIPLNTEAFF.

The chain carries TRBV6-5 and TRBJ2-1; 10 nucleotides align to TRBD2. The CDR3 consists of 16 residues. V lost 4 bases and J lost 1; bases outside the gene matches: 4. From germline, CDR1 is MNHEY and CDR2 SVGAGI. This CDR3 reads CASSWTSGRSYNEQFF. The CDR3 DNA reads as TGTGCCAGCAGTTGGACTAGCGGAAGATCCTACAATGAGCAGTTCTTC.

The chain combines TRBV5-3 with TRBJ1-2; tentative D call: TRBD1 (5 bases). TRBV5-3 has ORF status, its function being uncertain. V lost 0 bases to trimming and J lost 0 bases, with 12 bases between them. The CDR3 has 16 residues. The CDR3 coding sequence is TGTGCCAGAAGCTTGGTAGGTGGGGACTCTAACTATGGCTACACCTTC. This translates into CARSLVGGDSNYGYTF.

The chain couples TRBV2 to TRBJ2-1, with D perhaps matching TRBD1 (6 bases). The V end was cut by 5 bases, the J end by 2 bases, with 13 bases between. Germline CDR1 SNHLY, CDR2 FYNNEI. This CDR3 has 15 amino acids. In nucleotides, the CDR3 is TGTGCCAGCAGTCAATGGCAGGGGACCTACAATGAGCAGTTCTTC. It encodes CASSQWQGTYNEQFF. The full variable domain, completed using reference TRBV2 and TRBJ2-1, is EPEVTQTPSHQVTQMGQEVILRCVPISNHLYFYWYRQILGQKVEFLVSFYNNEISEKSEIFDDQFSVERPDGSNFTLKIRSTKLEDSAMYFCASSQWQGTYNEQFFGPGTRLTVL.

The CDR3 nucleotides are TGCGCCAGCAGCCAGGGTGGGACAGGACACCAGAGGGATACGCAGTATTTT. It yields the protein CASSQGGTGHQRDTQYF. The chain links TRBV4-1 to TRBJ2-3; TRBD1 matches 8 bases. There are 17 residues in the CDR3. Trimming removed 3 bases from V and 6 bases from J; junction bases left unmatched: 14. The germline CDR1 and CDR2 sequences are MGHRA and YSYEKL.

The genes are TRBV6-1 and TRBJ2-2; 8 bases line up with TRBD1. V lost 6 bases, J lost 13 bases, and 10 bases stayed unmatched. The length of the CDR3 is 13 residues. Germline CDR1 MNHNS, CDR2 SASEGT. The CDR3, as DNA: TGTGCCAGCAGGGAAAACGGGGACAGGACGCTGTTTTTT. As protein: CASRENGDRTLFF.

V gene TRBV6-4 combines with J gene TRBJ2-1; 11 bases fit TRBD2. The CDR3 has 17 residues. Looked up from germline, CDR1 is MRHNA and CDR2 is SNTAGT. The V and J ends lost 0 bases and 9 bases, in that order; junction bases with no gene match: 10. CDR3 amino acids: CASSDSSLLAGVGEQFF. CDR3 DNA: TGTGCCAGCAGTGACTCGAGCTTACTAGCGGGAGTCGGTGAGCAGTTCTTC.

The table lists this clone with a count of one. The chain links TRBV2 to TRBJ2-7, with no clear D. The CDR3 consists of 10 residues. The V gene lost 6 bases and the J gene lost 7 bases, with 7 bases spanning the gap. The V gene's germline CDR1 is SNHLY and CDR2 FYNNEI. The CDR3 DNA reads as TGTGCCAGCAGGACTGAGGAGCAGTACTTC. Its translation is CASRTEEQYF.

The CDR3 spells CASSYGQGSSEAFF. The DNA for the CDR3 is TGTGCCAGCAGTTACGGACAGGGGAGTTCTGAAGCTTTCTTT. The genes are TRBV6-6 and TRBJ1-1; TRBD1 matches at 9 bases. The V segment lost 2 bases and the J segment 6 bases; nucleotides outside the gene matches: 4. This CDR3 spans 14 amino acids. In germline, CDR1 is MNHNY, CDR2 SVGAGI (reference sequence).

V usage is TRBV30 and J usage is TRBJ2-5; D remains ambiguous. CDR1 GTSNPN and CDR2 SVGIG come from the germline V gene (reference sequence). The V and J ends lost 2 bases and 4 bases respectively, with 11 bases between them. CDR3 length equals 13 residues. The CDR3 DNA sequence: TGTGCCTGGAGTCTGGTAGCCGGAGAGACCCAGTACTTC. Its translation: CAWSLVAGETQYF.